Reported below is one TCR beta chain. Its matching antigen is unknown. The data belong to a study of cytomegalovirus exposure and HLA in healthy donors. This CDR3 contains 15 residues. Germline CDR1 and CDR2: SGHNT and YYREEE (reference sequence). V shed 3 bases, J shed 5 bases, and the junction held 7 bases outside the gene matches. Sequencing was performed with immunoSEQ multiplex PCR; in TCRdb, only in-frame clones are kept and a portion is missing. The sample lists 55,000 to 75,000 clones, almost 95% occurring once. Study findings and constraints: The authors confirmed in vitro that a few CMV-associated chains were specific for CMV antigens. TCR beta chains numbering 164 were designated cytomegalovirus-associated.

The TCR comes from a man younger than 35 in good health and CMV-seropositive. This sequence joins TRBV5-4 and TRBJ2-2, with 7 bases matching TRBD1. The sequencing sample was made of PBMCs. CDR3 sequence: CASSSRGQETGELFF. The CDR3 bases are TGTGCCAGCAGCTCCCGCGGACAGGAGACCGGGGAGCTGTTTTTT.